One sample yielded the 4 T cell receptor beta chains listed below, sequenced in a study of monozygotic twins with inflammatory bowel disease. From its re-call of the 5' RACE reads, TCRdb lists each CDR3 protein once, without DNA. The table gives approximately 400,000 distinct CDR3 sequences; the top ten clones make up around 2.6% of it. The sample was blood. Every receptor here comes from a human donor with ulcerative colitis or Crohn's disease, or a healthy co-twin of an affected twin (not recorded which).

V usage is TRBV5-1 and J usage is TRBJ2-5; the D call of TRBD2 rests on TCRdb alone, since no DNA is present to check it. Per germline, CDR1 SGHRS and CDR2 YFSETQ. There are 14 residues in the CDR3. The CDR3 sequence: CASSWGAGQETQYF.

The V and J genes are TRBV3-1 and TRBJ1-6. Germline CDR1 reads LGHDT; CDR2 reads YNNKEL (reference sequence). The CDR3 spans 15 residues. Here the CDR3 reads CASSQDQADNSPLHF.

The chain is built from TRBV12-3 or TRBV12-4 and TRBJ1-2; TCRdb's D gene call, TRBD1, goes unchecked for lack of DNA. The CDR3 is 14 residues long. CDR3 residues: CASTPETGNYGYTF.

The rearrangement uses TRBV6-2 or TRBV6-3 and TRBJ1-1; checking the TCRdb D call of TRBD1 is not possible without DNA. This CDR3 comprises 14 residues. In germline, CDR1 is MNHEY, CDR2 SVGEGT. CDR3 sequence: CASSYHTGGTEAIF.